A single sample gave rise to the 21 T cell receptor beta chains below, sequenced in a study of T cells in Graves' hyperthyroidism and ophthalmopathy. There were TCR beta CDR3 regions amplified from RNA transcripts. An initial round of RT-PCR targeting the TCR CDR3 relied on the HTBI primer set. TCRdb re-called the multiplex PCR reads through MiXCR, storing one row per CDR3 protein. The repertoire holds fewer than 750,000 distinct CDR3 sequences, with about 14% as singletons. Sequenced sample: blood. Receptor source: a woman aged 45 to 65 with Graves' ophthalmopathy.

This clonotype was observed a few times. The chain has TRBV9 and TRBJ2-1; 10 positions match TRBD1. Trimming cost V 3 bases and J 4 bases; bases outside gene matches: 10. Germline CDR1 is SGDLS and CDR2 is YYNGEE. The CDR3 has 17 amino acids. CDR3 loop: CASSGEKPGQGYNEQFF. The CDR3 bases are TGTGCCAGCAGCGGAGAGAAACCGGGACAGGGGTACAATGAGCAGTTCTTC.

This clonotype was seen repeatedly, ten times or more. The V gene is TRBV27, the J gene TRBJ1-1; TRBD1 aligns across 7 bases. V shed 2 bases, J shed 4 bases, and the junction held 7 bases outside the gene matches. Germline V gene lookup returns CDR1 MNHEY and CDR2 SMNVEV (reference sequence). The CDR3 is 15 amino acids. CDR3 in DNA: TGTGCCAGCAGTTTAAGGGCAGGGGGGCTCACTGAAGCTTTCTTT. Translating it yields CASSLRAGGLTEAFF.

The gene calls are TRBV11-3 and TRBJ2-2; TRBD2 is a possible D gene (6 bases). Germline CDR1 reads SGHNT; CDR2 reads YENEEA. Trimming stripped 5 bases from V and 5 bases from J, with 12 bases between. There are 14 residues in the CDR3. CDR3 amino acids: CASSQKAGTGELFF. DNA of the CDR3: TGTGCCAGCAGCCAAAAAGCGGGTACCGGGGAGCTGTTTTTT.

V and J are TRBV27 and TRBJ1-5, with D possibly being TRBD1 (5 bases). Germline CDR1 and CDR2: MNHEY and SMNVEV (reference sequence). With 5 bases removed from V and 7 bases from J, the gap between germline ends came to 9 bases. This CDR3 is built from 12 residues. DNA for the CDR3: TGTGCCAGCAGTATCCAGGGCCAGCCCCAGCATTTT. This gives the protein CASSIQGQPQHF.

The V and J genes are TRBV4-2 and TRBJ1-2; D perhaps matches TRBD1 (6 bases). There are 15 residues in the CDR3. Trimming stripped 0 bases from V and 5 bases from J, with 13 bases between. Germline V gives CDR1 LGHNA, CDR2 YNFKEQ. The CDR3 is CASSQDLDSQYGYTF. CDR3 sequence (DNA): TGTGCCAGCAGCCAAGATTTGGACAGTCAATATGGCTACACCTTC.

This clonotype was recorded at least ten times. This rearrangement joins TRBV2 to TRBJ1-2, with 9 bases that match TRBD1. Germline V gene lookup returns CDR1 SNHLY and CDR2 FYNNEI. The CDR3 has 16 amino acids. V lost 0 bases to trimming and J lost 6 bases; unmatched junction nucleotides: 8. CDR3 residues: CASSEALWTGVDGYTF. DNA for the CDR3: TGTGCCAGCAGTGAAGCGCTTTGGACAGGGGTAGATGGCTACACCTTC.

This clonotype was detected only a few times. V usage is TRBV24-1 and J usage is TRBJ2-3, with D tentatively TRBD2 (5 bases). Germline V gene data show CDR1 as KGHDR and CDR2 as SFDVKD. Between the trimmed V and J ends, which lost 4 bases and 0 bases, there was a span of 10 bases. This CDR3 contains 15 residues. CDR3 sequence reads: CATSEEVSSTDTQYF. The CDR3 DNA sequence: TGTGCCACCAGTGAGGAGGTATCTAGCACAGATACGCAGTATTTT.

This clonotype was recorded at least ten times. The J gene is TRBJ2-1, the V gene TRBV7-2; 8 nucleotides agree with TRBD1. The V and J ends lost 2 bases and 6 bases, in that order; junction bases with no gene match: 6. Germline V gene data show CDR1 as SGHTA and CDR2 as FQGNSA. The CDR3 is 15 residues long. The CDR3 sequence: CASSLNQGAGNEQFF. The CDR3 region has the DNA TGTGCCAGCAGCTTAAACCAGGGGGCAGGCAATGAGCAGTTCTTC.

This clonotype was seen repeatedly, ten times or more. CDR3 nucleotide sequence: TGTGCCAGCAGCTTAGGTAAGCGCGGCAATGAGCAGTTCTTC. This codes for CASSLGKRGNEQFF. V usage is TRBV7-2 and J usage is TRBJ2-1; no definite D call. Trimming removed 1 base from V and 6 bases from J, with 10 bases in between. The germline CDR1 and CDR2 sequences are SGHTA and FQGNSA. This CDR3 contains 14 residues.

This clonotype was seen a few times. The chain carries TRBV19 and TRBJ2-3; 7 bases match TRBD2. CDR1 and CDR2 (germline): LNHDA, SQIVND (reference sequence). The V gene end was trimmed by 8 bases and the J gene end by 3 bases; junction bases not matched to a gene: 14. The CDR3 loop spans 16 amino acids. For the CDR3, the DNA is TGTGCCAGTTCCGGCGGGAGTAATGGGAGAACAGATACGCAGTATTTT. Protein product: CASSGGSNGRTDTQYF. Looking up the rest from reference TRBV19 and TRBJ2-3 gives the full variable domain: DGGITQSPKYLFRKEGQNVTLSCEQNLNHDAMYWYRQDPGQGLRLIYYSQIVNDFQKGDIAEGYSVSREKKESFPLTVTSAQKNPTAFYLCASSGGSNGRTDTQYFGPGTRLTVL.

The V and J genes are TRBV13 and TRBJ2-3, with D tentatively TRBD2 (6 bases). The CDR3 extends over 18 amino acids. V lost 2 bases and J lost 0, with 18 bases in between. Germline CDR1 and CDR2: PRHDT and FYEKMQ (reference sequence). The CDR3 nucleotides are TGTGCCAGCAGCTTACGAGCGGGTATACGCGCTAGCACAGATACGCAGTATTTT. Its translation is CASSLRAGIRASTDTQYF. Complete variable domain (other parts from reference TRBV13 and TRBJ2-3): AAGVIQSPRHLIKEKRETATLKCYPIPRHDTVYWYQQGPGQDPQFLISFYEKMQSDKGSIPDRFSAQQFSDYHSELNMSSLELGDSALYFCASSLRAGIRASTDTQYFGPGTRLTVL.

J is TRBJ2-7 and V is TRBV11-3; 8 positions match TRBD1. Trimming cost V 3 bases and J 6 bases; bases outside gene matches: 16. The CDR3 totals 17 residues. From germline, CDR1 is SGHNT and CDR2 YENEEA. CDR3 protein: CASSFLLTGTGYVEQYF. CDR3 nucleotide sequence: TGTGCCAGCAGCTTCTTACTTACGGGGACAGGATACGTCGAGCAGTACTTC.

This clonotype was seen at least ten times. The chain carries TRBV20-1 and TRBJ2-3; TRBD2 matches 10 bases. The CDR3 is 16 residues long. The germline CDR1 and CDR2 sequences are DFQATT and SNEGSKA (reference sequence). V dropped 6 bases and J dropped 2; count of bases not matched to a gene: 11. The CDR3: CSATGLAERLTDTQYF. CDR3 DNA: TGCAGTGCCACCGGACTAGCGGAGCGACTCACAGATACGCAGTATTTT.

This clonotype appeared once. It may be a read error: a sequence one base away is much more abundant. The V gene is TRBV4-3, the J gene TRBJ2-1; D is ambiguous. The V end was cut by 1 base, the J end by 0 bases, with 13 bases between. The CDR3 covers 17 residues. Per germline, CDR1 LGHNA and CDR2 YSLEER. The CDR3, as DNA: TGCGCCAGCAGCCAAGTGGTAGGGCCGAGCTCCTACAATGAGCAGTTCTTC. It translates to CASSQVVGPSSYNEQFF.

The chain recombines TRBV4-1 with TRBJ2-2; 9 positions agree with TRBD1. This CDR3 is built from 16 residues. Germline values: CDR1 MGHRA, CDR2 YSYEKL. V dropped 8 bases and J dropped 7; count of bases not matched to a gene: 14. The CDR3 DNA reads as TGCGCCAGCCAGGAGGGGGGACAGGGATTCGGCGGGGAGCTGTTTTTT. This encodes CASQEGGQGFGGELFF.

This clonotype was observed at least ten times. This chain uses TRBV7-2 with TRBJ2-3, with 8 nucleotides matching TRBD2. V lost 3 bases to trimming and J lost 7 bases; unmatched junction nucleotides: 6. Germline V lookup: CDR1 SGHTA, CDR2 FQGNSA. The CDR3 contains 14 residues. Written as DNA, the CDR3 is TGTGCCAGCAGCTTTCGAGTAGCGGGAAATACGCAGTATTTT. It specifies CASSFRVAGNTQYF.

At least ten counts were recorded for this clonotype. The rearrangement joins TRBV7-9 to TRBJ2-6, with a possible D match to TRBD2 (6 bases). V lost 1 base and J 3 bases, leaving 13 bases between the germline ends. Per germline, CDR1 SEHNR and CDR2 FQNEAQ (reference sequence). This CDR3 is 17 amino acids long. Written as DNA, the CDR3 is TGTGCCAGCAGCTTAGATGTCGGGGGTCGTGGGGCCAACGTCCTGACTTTC. It encodes CASSLDVGGRGANVLTF.

This clonotype was seen many times. The chain has TRBV7-2 and TRBJ2-5; D might be TRBD1 (6 bases). The CDR3 runs to 15 residues. V lost 3 bases and J lost 1, with 12 bases in between. Germline CDR1 reads SGHTA; CDR2 reads FQGNSA. CDR3 sequence: CASSFYGQFQETQYF. In DNA, the CDR3 is TGTGCCAGCAGCTTCTATGGACAGTTCCAAGAGACCCAGTACTTC. Complete variable domain (other parts from reference TRBV7-2 and TRBJ2-5): GAGVSQSPSNKVTEKGKDVELRCDPISGHTALYWYRQSLGQGLEFLIYFQGNSAPDKSGLPSDRFSAERTGGSVSTLTIQRTQQEDSAVYLCASSFYGQFQETQYFGPGTRLLVL.

This clonotype was observed many times. The chain uses TRBV12-3 or TRBV12-4 and TRBJ2-7, with D unclear. The CDR3 sequence is 14 residues long. The V and J ends lost 3 bases and 0 bases respectively, with 9 bases between them. In nucleotides, the CDR3 is TGTGCCAGCAGTTTGAGATCAGACTCCTACGAGCAGTACTTC. It specifies CASSLRSDSYEQYF.

This clonotype was found a few times. The genes are TRBV20-1 and TRBJ2-7, with TRBD2 identical over 11 bases. Germline V CDR1 and CDR2: DFQATT, SNEGSKA (reference sequence). V was pared by 3 bases and J by 4 bases, with 5 bases of the junction left unmatched. This CDR3 comprises 14 residues. CDR3 residues: CSARETSGGYEQYF. CDR3 bases: TGCAGTGCTAGGGAAACTAGCGGGGGTTACGAGCAGTACTTC.

This chain uses TRBV11-3 with TRBJ2-2, with D possibly TRBD2 on 5 matching bases. Trimming shortened V by 0 bases and J by 5 bases, and 10 bases separated the two germline ends. This CDR3 contains 15 residues. Germline V lookup: CDR1 SGHNT, CDR2 YENEEA. CDR3 sequence (DNA): TGTGCCAGCAGCTTAGATTCCCCGGGGACCGGGGAGCTGTTTTTT. As protein: CASSLDSPGTGELFF.